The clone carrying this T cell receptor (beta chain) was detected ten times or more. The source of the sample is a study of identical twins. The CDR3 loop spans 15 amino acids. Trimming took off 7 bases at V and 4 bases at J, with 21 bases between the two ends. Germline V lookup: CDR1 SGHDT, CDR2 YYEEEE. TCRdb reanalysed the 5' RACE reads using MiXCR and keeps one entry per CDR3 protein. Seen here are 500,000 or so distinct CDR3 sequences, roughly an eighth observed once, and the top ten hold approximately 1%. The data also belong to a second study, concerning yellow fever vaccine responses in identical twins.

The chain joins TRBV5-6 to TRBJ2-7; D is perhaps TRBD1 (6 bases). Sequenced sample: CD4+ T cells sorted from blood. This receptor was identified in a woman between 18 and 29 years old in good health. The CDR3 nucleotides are TGTGCCAGCGGCGAACGCGGACAGAAGAGGTACGAGCAGTACTTC. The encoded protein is CASGERGQKRYEQYF.